The 11 T cell receptor beta chains given below trace back to one sample, sequenced in a study of T cell repertoires in cytomegalovirus infection. TCRdb reprocessed the reads via MiXCR and lists one record per CDR3 protein. The table has some 300,000 distinct CDR3 sequences, about a tenth seen once. The sequenced material came from PBMCs. Receptors originate from a human donor in good health (CMV status not recorded). Some clones in this sample may be carry-over from other donors' samples.

This clonotype was seen ten or more times. V is TRBV10-3 and J is TRBJ2-1, with D unclear. The length of the CDR3 is 13 residues. Germline V gene data show CDR1 as ENHRY and CDR2 as SYGVKD. V lost 10 bases to trimming and J lost 5 bases, with 15 bases between them. The CDR3, as DNA: TGTGCCACATCAGCCAAAGGCGACAATGAGCAGTTCTTC. Translating it yields CATSAKGDNEQFF.

This clonotype appeared many times. The V and J genes are TRBV7-6 and TRBJ2-1, with TRBD1 identical over 12 bases. V was pared by 5 bases and J by 8 bases, with 7 bases of the junction left unmatched. CDR1 and CDR2 (germline): SGHVS, FNYEAQ. The CDR3 is made up of 15 amino acids. The CDR3 reads CASSPGTGGAYEQFF. CDR3 nucleotides: TGTGCCAGCAGCCCCGGGACAGGGGGCGCCTATGAGCAGTTCTTC.

The table lists this clonotype with many counts. The J gene is TRBJ1-2, the V gene TRBV6-2 or TRBV6-3; D not resolved. Per germline, CDR1 MNHEY and CDR2 SVGEGT. Trimming stripped 5 bases from V and 9 bases from J, with 13 bases between. This CDR3 region has 12 residues. The CDR3 sequence: CASSQTAYRYTF. As DNA, the CDR3 is TGTGCCAGCAGTCAAACAGCTTATCGCTACACCTTC.

This clonotype was seen many times. The chain couples TRBV6-2 or TRBV6-3 to TRBJ2-5; a possible D gene is TRBD2 (6 bases). Germline assignment: CDR1 MNHEY and CDR2 SVGEGT. The V gene lost 8 bases and the J gene lost 2 bases, with 12 bases spanning the gap. The CDR3 totals 13 residues. The CDR3 here is CASLRGGQETQYF. The CDR3 DNA is TGTGCCAGCCTACGGGGAGGTCAAGAGACCCAGTACTTC.

V usage is TRBV5-4 and J usage is TRBJ2-5, with D possibly matching TRBD2 (5 bases). The germline V and J ends were trimmed by 6 bases and 3 bases, with 12 bases remaining between them. This CDR3 comprises 13 residues. CDR1 SGHNT and CDR2 YYREEE come from the germline V gene (reference sequence). The CDR3, as DNA: TGTGCCAGCACCCTCCCGGAGGAAGAGACCCAGTACTTC. Amino acids: CASTLPEEETQYF. Using reference TRBV5-4 and TRBJ2-5 for the parts outside the CDR3, the full variable domain is ETGVTQSPTHLIKTRGQQVTLRCSSQSGHNTVSWYQQALGQGPQFIFQYYREEENGRGNFPPRFSGLQFPNYSSELNVNALELDDSALYLCASTLPEEETQYFGPGTRLLVL.

At least ten counts were recorded for this clonotype. This chain uses TRBV20-1 with TRBJ2-2, with a weak D call TRBD1 (6 bases). The CDR3 loop spans 13 amino acids. Germline V gene lookup returns CDR1 DFQATT and CDR2 SNEGSKA (reference sequence). Trimming left V 2 bases short and J 6 bases short, with 10 bases between. The CDR3 DNA reads as TGCAGTGCTAGACCCAAGGGGGCCGGGGAGCTGTTTTTT. It encodes CSARPKGAGELFF.

This clonotype was seen a few times. This sequence joins TRBV19 and TRBJ2-3; D unresolved. Per the germline V gene, CDR1 is LNHDA and CDR2 is SQIVND (reference sequence). The CDR3 is 13 amino acids. The germline V and J ends were trimmed by 7 bases and 2 bases, with 10 bases remaining between them. The CDR3 is CASNLQLTDTQYF. CDR3 coding DNA: TGTGCCAGTAATTTACAGCTCACAGATACGCAGTATTTT.

This clonotype was found many times. This may be a read error: a much more frequent sequence differs by one nucleotide. This chain connects TRBV7-2 to TRBJ2-5; no reliable D call. CDR1 and CDR2 from the germline V gene are SGHTA and FQGNSA. V lost 0 bases to trimming and J lost 3 bases, with 2 bases between them. The CDR3 is 12 residues long. CDR3 nucleotides: TGTGCCAGCAGCTTAGCAAAAGAGACCCAGTACTTC. Translated, it gives CASSLAKETQYF.

In its sample, this clonotype was seen many times. The chain couples TRBV23-1 to TRBJ2-5, with no clear D. TRBV23-1 is an open reading frame whose function is uncertain. There are 16 residues in the CDR3. V lost 0 bases, J lost 2 bases, and 13 bases lay in between. The CDR3 nucleotides read TGCGCCAGCAGTCAATCCATCCAACTTCCTCAAGAGACCCAGTACTTC. Its protein product is CASSQSIQLPQETQYF.

The table lists this clonotype with many counts. The V gene is TRBV13, the J gene TRBJ2-1, with D perhaps being TRBD1 or TRBD2 (6 bases each). Trimming stripped 7 bases from V and 9 bases from J, with 19 bases between. The CDR3 sequence is 14 residues long. Germline CDR1 reads PRHDT; CDR2 reads FYEKMQ (reference sequence). CDR3 loop: CASNSNREVAEQFF. In DNA form, the CDR3 reads TGTGCCAGCAACTCGAACAGGGAGGTTGCTGAGCAGTTCTTC.

This clonotype showed up many times. The V gene is TRBV6-2 or TRBV6-3, the J gene TRBJ1-2; D remains unclear. This CDR3 comprises 15 residues. Trimming shortened V by 7 bases and J by 7 bases, and 22 bases separated the two germline ends. Germline CDR1 is MNHEY and CDR2 is SVGEGT. CDR3 sequence (DNA): TGTGCCAGCACCGAACCCGGACTATCATTAACTGGCTACACCTTC. The encoded protein is CASTEPGLSLTGYTF.